This T cell receptor beta chain was retrieved from a study of CD8 T cells in ankylosing spondylitis. Study observations and caveats: Certain motif variants had earlier been reported in reactive arthritis synovial fluid and blood. A TCR beta motif made of about 8 highly homologous variants seemed typical of ankylosing spondylitis blood. Within matched ankylosing spondylitis synovial fluid, disease-linked clones were reportedly significantly enriched. Clones linked to the disease showed a CD8+ phenotype. They occurred at relatively low frequencies in peripheral blood.

Molecular-barcoded quantitative 5'-RACE produced these TCR beta libraries. TCRdb fed the 5' RACE reads into MiXCR, producing one record per CDR3 protein. The profile shows about 840,000 distinct CDR3 sequences, approximately 10% of them singletons. This clonotype was detected only a few times. The antigen is unknown. Looked up from germline, CDR1 is DFQATT and CDR2 is SNEGSKA (reference sequence). CDR3 size: 13 residues. V was trimmed by 3 bases and J by 4 bases, leaving 12 bases between them. This TCR came from a male donor with ankylosing spondylitis. The chain combines TRBV20-1 with TRBJ1-1, with D possibly being TRBD1 (6 bases). Sequenced: blood, either unsorted or a sorted T cell fraction (not recorded which). CDR3 coding DNA: TGCAGTGCTAGGGGCCAGGGGAGCACTGAAGCTTTCTTT. Its translation is CSARGQGSTEAFF.